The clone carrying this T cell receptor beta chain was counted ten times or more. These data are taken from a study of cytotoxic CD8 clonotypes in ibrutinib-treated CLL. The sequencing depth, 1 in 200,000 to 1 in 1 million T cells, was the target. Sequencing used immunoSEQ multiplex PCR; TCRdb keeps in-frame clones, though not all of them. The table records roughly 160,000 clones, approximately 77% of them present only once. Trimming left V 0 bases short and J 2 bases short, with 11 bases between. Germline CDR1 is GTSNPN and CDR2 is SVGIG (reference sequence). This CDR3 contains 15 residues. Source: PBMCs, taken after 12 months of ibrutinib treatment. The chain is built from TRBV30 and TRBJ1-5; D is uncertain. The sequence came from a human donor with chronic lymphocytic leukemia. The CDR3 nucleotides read TGTGCCTGGAGTGTACCGACTATGGGCAATCAGCCCCAGCATTTT. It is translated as CAWSVPTMGNQPQHF.